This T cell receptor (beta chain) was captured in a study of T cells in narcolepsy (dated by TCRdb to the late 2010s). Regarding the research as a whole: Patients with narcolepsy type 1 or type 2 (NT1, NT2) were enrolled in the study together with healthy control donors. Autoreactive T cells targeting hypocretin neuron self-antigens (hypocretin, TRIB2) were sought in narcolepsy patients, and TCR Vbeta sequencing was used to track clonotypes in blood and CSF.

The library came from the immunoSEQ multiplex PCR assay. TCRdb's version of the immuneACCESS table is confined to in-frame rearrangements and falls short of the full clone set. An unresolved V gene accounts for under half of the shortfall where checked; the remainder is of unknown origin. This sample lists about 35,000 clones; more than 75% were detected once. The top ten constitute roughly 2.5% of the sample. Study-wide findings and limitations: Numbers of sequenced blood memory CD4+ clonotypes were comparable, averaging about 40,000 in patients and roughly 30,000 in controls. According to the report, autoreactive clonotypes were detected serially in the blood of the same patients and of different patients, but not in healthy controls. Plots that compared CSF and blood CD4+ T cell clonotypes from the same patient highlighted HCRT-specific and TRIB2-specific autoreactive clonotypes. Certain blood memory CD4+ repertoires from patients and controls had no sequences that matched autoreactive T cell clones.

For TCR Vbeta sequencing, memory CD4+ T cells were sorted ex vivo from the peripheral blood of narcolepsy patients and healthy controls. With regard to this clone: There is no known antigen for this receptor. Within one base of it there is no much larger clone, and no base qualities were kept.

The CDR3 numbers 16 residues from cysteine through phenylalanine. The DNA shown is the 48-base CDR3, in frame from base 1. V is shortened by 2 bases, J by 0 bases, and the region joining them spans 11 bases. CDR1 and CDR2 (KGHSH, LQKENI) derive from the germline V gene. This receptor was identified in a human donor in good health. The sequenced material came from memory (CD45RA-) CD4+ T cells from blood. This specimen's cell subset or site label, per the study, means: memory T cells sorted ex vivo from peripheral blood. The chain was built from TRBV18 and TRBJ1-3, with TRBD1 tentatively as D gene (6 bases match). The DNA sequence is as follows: TGTGCCAGCTCACCAGGGGACACCTTCTCTGGAAACACCATATATTTT. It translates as CASSPGDTFSGNTIYF.